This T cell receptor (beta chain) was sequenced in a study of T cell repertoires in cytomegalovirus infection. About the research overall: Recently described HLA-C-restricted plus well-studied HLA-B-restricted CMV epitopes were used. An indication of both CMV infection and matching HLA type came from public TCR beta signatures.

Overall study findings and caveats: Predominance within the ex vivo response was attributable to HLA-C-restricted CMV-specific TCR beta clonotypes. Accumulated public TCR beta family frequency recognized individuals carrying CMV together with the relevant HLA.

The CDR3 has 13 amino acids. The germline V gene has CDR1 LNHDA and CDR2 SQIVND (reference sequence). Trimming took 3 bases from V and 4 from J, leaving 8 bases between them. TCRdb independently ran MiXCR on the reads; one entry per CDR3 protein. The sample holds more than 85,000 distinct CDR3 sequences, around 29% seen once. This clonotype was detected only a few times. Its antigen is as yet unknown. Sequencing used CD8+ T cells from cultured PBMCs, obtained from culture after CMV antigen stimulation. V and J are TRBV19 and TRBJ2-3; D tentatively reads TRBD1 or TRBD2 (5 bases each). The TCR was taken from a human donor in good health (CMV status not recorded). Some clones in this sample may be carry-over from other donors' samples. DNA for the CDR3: TGTGCCAGTAGTATCGGGGCAGCAGATACGCAGTATTTT. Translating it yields CASSIGAADTQYF.